This TCR beta chain is drawn from a study of PD-1 blockade in classical Hodgkin lymphoma. Findings of the study overall: Among the patients, those starting nivolumab under 1 year after ASCT were excluded. Significantly greater TCR diversity emerged by C4D1 in CD4+ cells but not CD8+ cells.

Remarks on this clone: Antigen specificity is unknown.

The time point here: cycle 4 day 1 (C4D1), after 6 weeks of nivolumab. Every patient was affected by relapse after autologous stem cell transplantation, while exposure to brentuximab vedotin was not uniform. Thawed PBMCs underwent magnetic negative selection to obtain purified CD8+ T cells. Complete response, partial response or progressive disease was each patient's best response. J was trimmed by 2 bases and V by 4 bases; bases with no gene match: 8. Germline values: CDR1 SGHVS, CDR2 FQNEAQ. This CDR3 is built from 17 residues. Measured with immunoSEQ multiplex PCR; TCRdb has only the in-frame clones, and not every one. The sample yields a few thousand clones, 72% seen once.

V gene TRBV7-8 combines with J gene TRBJ2-3; 11 positions agree with TRBD2. The origin of this receptor is a human donor with classical Hodgkin lymphoma. The source was CD8+ T cells from blood, collected before the fourth cycle of nivolumab. The DNA of the CDR3 is TGTGCCAGCAGCTCAGAAAGACTAGCGGGGTACACAGATACGCAGTATTTT. This gives the protein CASSSERLAGYTDTQYF. The full variable domain, completed using reference TRBV7-8 and TRBJ2-3, is GAGVSQSPRYKVAKRGQDVALRCDPISGHVSLFWYQQALGQGPEFLTYFQNEAQLDKSGLPSDRFFAERPEGSVSTLKIQRTQQEDSAVYLCASSSERLAGYTDTQYFGPGTRLTVL.